This T cell receptor beta chain was obtained from a study of tumor and adjacent non-tumor tissue in lung cancer. About the research overall: Aged about 31 to 85 years, patients included about 11 men and a few women with stage I to III disease. About 4.2 million productive TCRbeta reads were obtained per sample on average. Study observations and caveats: Significantly higher TCR diversity was found in tumor than normal lung.

A word on this clonotype: Its antigen remains unknown. At one end, the junction sequence differs from germline, possibly due to a read error.

The template was RNA from unsorted bulk tissue. Three rounds of nested PCR, following a modified ARM-PCR protocol, produced the TCRbeta library. TCRdb called the multiplex PCR reads again in MiXCR, with one record for every CDR3 protein. Of about 81,000 distinct CDR3 sequences listed, over 55% are singletons. This CDR3 contains 14 residues. Germline CDR1 is MNHNY and CDR2 is SVGAGI (reference sequence). The clonotype comes from a woman in her forties with non-small cell lung cancer. The sample was lung tumor tissue. This chain links TRBV6-6 with TRBJ2-7; 11 bases line up with TRBD2. The CDR3 loop reads CASRETSGRDERYF. Here the CDR3 DNA reads TGTGCCAGCAGGGAAACTAGCGGGAGAGACGAGCGGTACTTC.